The rows below give T cell receptor beta chains drawn from one sample of a study of vaccination and CD4 T cells after COVID-19. TCRdb called the PCR reads again in MiXCR, with one record for every CDR3 protein. This sample has about 17,000 distinct CDR3 sequences, with 60% to 80% found just once. Which antigens these TCRs recognize remains unknown. Sequenced sample: CD4+ T cells from blood, cultured in vitro. Receptor source: a human donor who had recovered from COVID-19. The CDR3 runs from the conserved cysteine through the conserved F or W. Each record gives: CDR3 length, D gene, V gene, clone size, J gene, CDR3 protein, CDR3 DNA. A D gene is named only where the DNA matches it firmly. For some rows the clone size is stated as once, few or many, or as a class when expanded; others skip it.

15	.	TRBV27	.	TRBJ2-3	CASSFGTSGTDTQYF	TGTGCCAGCAGTTTCGGGACATCTGGCACAGATACGCAGTATTTT
16	TRBD1	TRBV24-1	.	TRBJ2-3	CATSLGTGTGQDTQYF	TGTGCCACCAGTTTGGGCACCGGGACAGGGCAAGATACGCAGTATTTT
15	TRBD2	TRBV2	.	TRBJ2-2	CASSPTSGNTGELFF	TGTGCCAGCAGTCCTACTAGCGGGAATACCGGGGAGCTGTTTTTT
15	.	TRBV7-2	.	TRBJ2-7	CASSFRTGRDYEQYF	TGTGCCAGCAGCTTCCGGACGGGTAGGGACTACGAGCAGTACTTC
15	TRBD1	TRBV7-9	.	TRBJ1-1	CASSLRGQGTSEAFF	TGTGCCAGCAGCTTACGGGGACAGGGCACATCTGAAGCTTTCTTT
16	.	TRBV28	.	TRBJ1-5	CASSSSGAWRNQPQHF	TGTGCCAGCAGTTCATCGGGGGCTTGGAGGAATCAGCCCCAGCATTTT
15	.	TRBV7-9	.	TRBJ1-2	CASSLGQGMGNGYTF	TGTGCCAGCAGCCTCGGACAAGGGATGGGAAATGGCTACACCTTC
12	.	TRBV6-2/TRBV6-3	.	TRBJ1-2	CASSYSWYGYTF	TGTGCCAGCAGTTACTCTTGGTATGGCTACACCTTC
14	.	TRBV20-1	.	TRBJ2-3	CSAVGAASTDTQYF	TGCAGTGCCGTAGGGGCAGCTAGCACAGATACGCAGTATTTT
15	.	TRBV7-7	.	TRBJ2-1	CASSPTREQAEEQFF	TGTGCCAGCAGTCCGACCCGTGAACAGGCGGAGGAGCAGTTCTTC
15	.	TRBV11-2	.	TRBJ1-2	CASSLAGGPMDGYTF	TGTGCCAGCAGCTTAGCGGGGGGGCCAATGGATGGCTACACCTTC
15	.	TRBV6-5	few	TRBJ2-7	CASSYSRTDTYEQYF	TGTGCCAGCAGTTACTCAAGGACAGACACCTACGAGCAGTACTTC
16	TRBD1	TRBV4-1	.	TRBJ1-4	CASSQDIGGAGEKLFF	TGCGCCAGCAGCCAAGATATAGGGGGCGCGGGGGAAAAACTGTTTTTT
17	TRBD2	TRBV6-1	few	TRBJ2-1	CASTRMWAGGSYDEQFF	TGTGCCAGCACCAGAATGTGGGCTGGCGGGAGTTATGATGAGCAGTTCTTC
17	.	TRBV4-2	.	TRBJ2-2	CASSQDPPGRGTGELFF	TGTGCCAGCAGCCAAGATCCCCCCGGGCGGGGCACCGGGGAGCTGTTTTTT
16	TRBD1	TRBV4-1	.	TRBJ1-5	CASSQVAGTENQPQHF	TGCGCCAGCAGCCAGGTGGCCGGGACAGAAAATCAGCCCCAGCATTTT
16	TRBD1	TRBV6-2/TRBV6-3	.	TRBJ1-5	CASSYHGQGYNQPQHF	TGTGCCAGCAGTTACCACGGACAGGGGTACAATCAGCCCCAGCATTTT
14	.	TRBV18	.	TRBJ2-3	CASSLGHLTDTQYF	TGTGCCAGCTCACTGGGACACCTCACAGATACGCAGTATTTT
14	.	TRBV7-8	few	TRBJ1-1	CASSYNRANTEAFF	TGTGCCAGCAGTTACAACAGGGCGAACACTGAAGCTTTCTTT
16	.	TRBV7-9	.	TRBJ2-5	CASSSRFGRVQETQYF	TGTGCCAGCAGCTCCCGTTTCGGCAGGGTCCAAGAGACCCAGTACTTC
15	TRBD1	TRBV6-1	.	TRBJ2-2	CASSRDRGRAGELFF	TGTGCCAGCAGTCGGGACAGGGGGAGAGCCGGGGAGCTGTTTTTT
15	TRBD2	TRBV27	.	TRBJ2-3	CASSLKAGSTDTQYF	TGTGCCAGCAGTTTAAAAGCGGGGAGCACAGATACGCAGTATTTT
18	TRBD2	TRBV20-1	.	TRBJ2-3	CSARVPVVAGGSTDTQYF	TGCAGTGCTAGAGTTCCGGTGGTAGCGGGAGGGAGCACAGATACGCAGTATTTT
15	TRBD1	TRBV28	.	TRBJ2-2	CASSSGTANTGELFF	TGTGCCAGCAGTTCCGGGACAGCGAACACCGGGGAGCTGTTTTTT
13	.	TRBV25-1	.	TRBJ2-7	CASSNTGISEQYF	TGTGCCAGCAGTAATACAGGGATAAGCGAGCAGTACTTC
14	.	TRBV7-8	.	TRBJ2-2	CASRIMSNTGELFF	TGTGCCAGCAGGATTATGTCGAACACCGGGGAGCTGTTTTTT
14	TRBD2	TRBV7-3	few	TRBJ2-2	CASSLDGRAGELFF	TGTGCCAGCAGCTTAGACGGGAGGGCCGGGGAGCTGTTTTTT
16	.	TRBV20-1	few	TRBJ1-6	CSARDPRADVHSPLHF	TGCAGTGCTAGAGACCCCCGCGCGGACGTCCATTCACCCCTCCACTTT
15	.	TRBV7-8	.	TRBJ1-1	CASSRRFGSNTEAFF	TGTGCCAGCAGCCGCCGTTTCGGATCGAACACTGAAGCTTTCTTT
15	.	TRBV20-1	.	TRBJ2-2	CSARDLFGHTGELFF	TGCAGTGCTAGAGACCTTTTCGGTCACACCGGGGAGCTGTTTTTT
13	TRBD1	TRBV7-2	few	TRBJ1-5	CASSQTGKQPQHF	TGTGCCAGCAGCCAGACAGGGAAGCAGCCCCAGCATTTT
14	.	TRBV6-1	.	TRBJ1-3	CASRPQGPGNTIYF	TGTGCCAGCAGGCCTCAGGGTCCTGGAAACACCATATATTTT
14	.	TRBV24-1	.	TRBJ1-2	CATSPGTPGGGYTF	TGTGCCACCAGTCCTGGGACGCCCGGCGGTGGCTACACCTTC
16	TRBD1	TRBV28	.	TRBJ2-3	CASSFGDRGRADTQYF	TGTGCCAGCAGTTTTGGCGACAGGGGGCGCGCAGATACGCAGTATTTT
13	.	TRBV27	.	TRBJ2-7	CATGRPTGSEQYF	TGTGCCACCGGAAGACCTACCGGAAGCGAGCAGTACTTC
15	TRBD1	TRBV6-2/TRBV6-3	.	TRBJ2-2	CASSYPTGVGGELFF	TGTGCCAGCAGTTACCCGACAGGGGTCGGCGGGGAGCTGTTTTTT
13	TRBD2	TRBV24-1	.	TRBJ2-1	CATSDPGRGEQFF	TGTGCCACCAGTGACCCGGGGCGGGGGGAGCAGTTCTTC
13	.	TRBV20-1	few	TRBJ2-6	CSATAPGANVLTF	TGCAGTGCCACAGCGCCTGGGGCCAACGTCCTGACTTTC
16	TRBD1	TRBV10-3	.	TRBJ1-3	CAISVQGQGTGNTIYF	TGTGCCATCAGTGTTCAGGGACAGGGGACCGGAAACACCATATATTTT
14	.	TRBV6-1	.	TRBJ1-1	CASSRQVWDTEAFF	TGTGCCAGCAGTCGACAGGTCTGGGACACTGAAGCTTTCTTT
15	.	TRBV7-2	few	TRBJ2-3	CASSFGRGYTDTQYF	TGTGCCAGCAGCTTTGGTCGGGGGTACACAGATACGCAGTATTTT
17	TRBD2	TRBV19	.	TRBJ2-2	CASSIRSGGIGTGELFF	TGTGCCAGTAGTATACGAAGCGGGGGGATAGGCACCGGGGAGCTGTTTTTT
14	.	TRBV19	.	TRBJ1-1	CASSIVAGTTEAFF	TGTGCCAGTAGTATAGTGGCAGGGACGACTGAAGCTTTCTTT
13	.	TRBV27	.	TRBJ2-7	CASSFQGINQKYF	TGTGCCAGCAGCTTTCAGGGAATCAATCAGAAGTACTTC
15	.	TRBV7-9	.	TRBJ1-3	CASSLAKGGGNTIYF	TGTGCCAGCAGCTTAGCCAAAGGAGGTGGAAACACCATATATTTT
13	.	TRBV12-3/TRBV12-4	.	TRBJ1-2	CASSGAGEGGYTF	TGTGCCAGCAGTGGGGCAGGGGAAGGTGGCTACACCTTC
15	TRBD2	TRBV20-1	once	TRBJ2-2	CSARGTSGISGELFF	TGCAGTGCTAGGGGGACTAGCGGGATATCCGGGGAGCTGTTTTTT
15	TRBD2	TRBV6-1	few	TRBJ2-1	CASTGTSGSYNEQFF	TGTGCCAGCACCGGTACTAGCGGTTCCTACAATGAGCAGTTCTTC
14	TRBD1	TRBV20-1	.	TRBJ1-1	CSANPLDRDAEAFF	TGCAGTGCTAACCCCCTCGACAGGGACGCTGAAGCTTTCTTT
12	.	TRBV7-9	.	TRBJ2-3	CASSLSTDTQYF	TGTGCCAGCAGCCTAAGCACAGATACGCAGTATTTT
15	.	TRBV19	.	TRBJ1-6	CATSTGSSYNSPLHF	TGTGCCACTTCCACGGGGAGCTCCTATAATTCACCCCTCCACTTT
15	.	TRBV20-1	.	TRBJ1-2	CSARAPGREGNGYTF	TGCAGTGCTAGAGCCCCCGGCAGGGAGGGGAATGGCTACACCTTC
15	.	TRBV7-9	.	TRBJ1-3	CASSLPQSSGNTIYF	TGTGCCAGCAGCTTACCTCAGAGCTCTGGAAACACCATATATTTT
14	.	TRBV7-9	.	TRBJ2-2	CASSLASNTGELFF	TGTGCCAGCAGCTTAGCGTCCAACACCGGGGAGCTGTTTTTT
16	TRBD1	TRBV24-1	.	TRBJ2-5	CATSDLQTGERETQYF	TGTGCCACCAGTGATTTGCAGACAGGGGAGCGGGAGACCCAGTACTTC